The clone carrying this T cell receptor beta chain came up a few times. What it binds is not known. PCR used 60 Vbeta primers and 13 Jbeta primers. The method was immunoSEQ multiplex PCR; TCRdb's version includes in-frame clones alone and lacks a portion of them. The sample shows 100,000 or so clones, approximately 72% of them seen only once. Germline CDR1 and CDR2: SGHRS and YFSETQ. V dropped 4 bases and J dropped 3 bases, with 26 bases sitting between them. The CDR3 consists of 18 residues. These data belong to a study of cytomegalovirus exposure and HLA in healthy donors. Overall study results and limits: It was in a later analysis that TCR association rates were seen to vary by HLA locus, highest for DRB1 and lowest for HLA-C.

The V and J genes are TRBV5-1 and TRBJ2-7; tentative D call: TRBD2 (6 bases). The sample consisted of PBMCs. This receptor was obtained from a woman aged 35 to 49 in good health and CMV-seronegative. The CDR3 is CASSPIKSGTLNNYEQYF. In DNA, the CDR3 is TGCGCCAGCAGCCCAATCAAGTCCGGGACTTTGAATAACTACGAGCAGTACTTC.